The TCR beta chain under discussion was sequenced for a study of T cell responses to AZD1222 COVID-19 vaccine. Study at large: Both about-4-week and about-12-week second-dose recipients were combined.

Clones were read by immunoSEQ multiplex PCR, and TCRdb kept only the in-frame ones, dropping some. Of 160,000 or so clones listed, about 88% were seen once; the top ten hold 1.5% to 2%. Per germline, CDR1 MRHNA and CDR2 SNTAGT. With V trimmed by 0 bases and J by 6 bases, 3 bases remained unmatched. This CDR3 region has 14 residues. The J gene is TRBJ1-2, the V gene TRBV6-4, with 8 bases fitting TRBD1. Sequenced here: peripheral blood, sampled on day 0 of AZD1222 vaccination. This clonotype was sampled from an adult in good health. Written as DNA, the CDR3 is TGTGCCAGCAGTGACTCGCAGGGGGCCGATGGCTACACCTTC. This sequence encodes CASSDSQGADGYTF.